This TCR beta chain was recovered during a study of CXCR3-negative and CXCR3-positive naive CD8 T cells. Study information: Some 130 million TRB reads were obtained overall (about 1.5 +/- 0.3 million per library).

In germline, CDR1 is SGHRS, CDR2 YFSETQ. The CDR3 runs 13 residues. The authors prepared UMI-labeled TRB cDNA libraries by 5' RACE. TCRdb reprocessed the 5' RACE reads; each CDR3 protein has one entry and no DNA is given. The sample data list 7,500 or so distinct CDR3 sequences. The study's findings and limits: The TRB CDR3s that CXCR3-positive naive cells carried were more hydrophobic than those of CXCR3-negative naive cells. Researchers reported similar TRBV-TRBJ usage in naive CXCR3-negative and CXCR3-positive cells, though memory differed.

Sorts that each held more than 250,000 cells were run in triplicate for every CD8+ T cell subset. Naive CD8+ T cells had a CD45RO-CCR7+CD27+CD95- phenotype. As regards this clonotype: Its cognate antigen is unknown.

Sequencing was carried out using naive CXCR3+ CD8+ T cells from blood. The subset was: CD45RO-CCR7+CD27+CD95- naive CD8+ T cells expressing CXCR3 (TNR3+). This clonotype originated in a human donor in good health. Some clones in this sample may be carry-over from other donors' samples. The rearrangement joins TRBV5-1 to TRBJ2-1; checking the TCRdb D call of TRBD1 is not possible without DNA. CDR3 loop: CASSWTGGSEQFF.